This T cell receptor beta chain was sequenced for a study of blood T cells in healthy people across ages. Study-wide background: About one barcoded TCR beta cDNA was captured per two T cells.

General observations from the study: The long-lived group displayed more naive CD4+ cells, plus higher diversity, than the aged donors did.

The V gene lost 3 bases and the J gene lost 7 bases, with 7 bases spanning the gap. The CDR3 loop spans 13 amino acids. CDR1 is MGHRA and CDR2 is YSYEKL in the germline V gene. As concerns this clonotype: Its antigen is unidentified.

Sample-barcoded 5' priming and a J-beta primer mix drove a second PCR of roughly 6 to 12 cycles. Each of the cDNA molecules was tagged by a template-switch adaptor with 12 random nucleotides. Using its own MiXCR run on the 5' RACE reads, TCRdb lists one record per CDR3 protein. The sample includes around 1.5 million distinct CDR3 sequences, 45% to 70% of them seen just once. The V call is TRBV4-1, the J call TRBJ1-6; D ambiguous. Sequencing was performed on blood. This receptor was obtained from a man aged 18 to 29 in good health. In DNA, the CDR3 is TGCGCCAGCAGCCAGGGGTACAATTCACCCCTCCACTTT. Translation: CASSQGYNSPLHF.